The present T cell receptor beta chain was sequenced within a study of blood T cell repertoires in COVID-19. At the level of the study: PBMCs, B-cell-depleted T cells, or T cells provided the cDNA or gDNA that made up the material.

In the authors' workflow: Estimation of nucleated cell counts was performed using reference gene primer amplification. Clones were read by immunoSEQ multiplex PCR, and TCRdb kept only the in-frame ones, dropping some. Clone size and the V and J calls come from that table; the DNA yielded D and trimming. This table has about 300,000 clones, approximately 86% appearing once. Deletions cut 3 bases from V and 4 bases from J, with 12 bases between. Germline V lookup: CDR1 KGHSH, CDR2 LQKENI. This CDR3 contains 14 residues. This chain uses TRBV18 with TRBJ1-2; D is undetermined. Material: peripheral blood. This TCR was sampled from a man between 65 and 79 years old with acute or convalescent COVID-19. The CDR3 DNA reads as TGTGCCAGCTCACCGGAGGCCGAAACCTATGGCTACACCTTC. This sequence encodes CASSPEAETYGYTF.